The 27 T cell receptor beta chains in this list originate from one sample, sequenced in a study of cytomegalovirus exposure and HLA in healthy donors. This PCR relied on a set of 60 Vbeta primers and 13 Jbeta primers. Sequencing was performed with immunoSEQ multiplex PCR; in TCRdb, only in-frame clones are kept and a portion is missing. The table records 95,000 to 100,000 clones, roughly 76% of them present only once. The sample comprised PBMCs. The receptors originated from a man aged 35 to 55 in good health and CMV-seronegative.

The CDR3 sequence: CASSPGQGLTAFF. The CDR3 region has the DNA TGTGCCAGCAGTCCGGGACAGGGCTTAACCGCTTTCTTT. The gene calls are TRBV28 and TRBJ1-1; TRBD1 matches at 9 bases. The CDR3 consists of 13 residues. V dropped 5 bases and J dropped 11; count of bases not matched to a gene: 9. CDR1 MDHEN and CDR2 SYDVKM come from the germline V gene.

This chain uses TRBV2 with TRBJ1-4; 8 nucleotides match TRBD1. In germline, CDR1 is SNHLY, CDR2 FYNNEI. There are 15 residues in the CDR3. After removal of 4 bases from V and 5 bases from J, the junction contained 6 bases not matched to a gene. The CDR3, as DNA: TGTGCCAGCAGTGGTCAGGGGGCCCTAAATGAAAAACTGTTTTTT. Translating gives CASSGQGALNEKLFF.

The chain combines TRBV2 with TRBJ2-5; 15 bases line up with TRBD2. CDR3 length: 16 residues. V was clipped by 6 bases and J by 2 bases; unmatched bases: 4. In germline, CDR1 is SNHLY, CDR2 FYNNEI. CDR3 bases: TGTGCCAGCAGGGGGGGACTAGCGGGGGGTCAAGAGACCCAGTACTTC. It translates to CASRGGLAGGQETQYF.

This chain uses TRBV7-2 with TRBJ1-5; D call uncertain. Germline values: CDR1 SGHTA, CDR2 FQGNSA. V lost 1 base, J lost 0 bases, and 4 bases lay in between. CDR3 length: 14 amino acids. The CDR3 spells CASSLESSNQPQHF. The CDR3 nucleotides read TGTGCCAGCAGCTTAGAGAGTAGCAATCAGCCCCAGCATTTT.

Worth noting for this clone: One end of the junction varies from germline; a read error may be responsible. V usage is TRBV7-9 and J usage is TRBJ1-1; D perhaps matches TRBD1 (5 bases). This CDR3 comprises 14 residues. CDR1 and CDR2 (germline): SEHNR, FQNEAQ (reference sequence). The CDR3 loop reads CSSSLGAPNTEAFF. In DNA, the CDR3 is TGTTCCAGCAGCTTAGGGGCTCCGAACACTGAAGCTTTCTTT. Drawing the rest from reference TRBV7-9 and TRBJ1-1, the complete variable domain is DTGVSQNPRHKITKRGQNVTFRCDPISEHNRLYWYRQTLGQGPEFLTYFQNEAQLEKSRLLSDRFSAERPKGSFSTLEIQRTEQGDSAMYLCSSSLGAPNTEAFFGQGTRLTVV.

The CDR3 here is CASGGRELFF. The CDR3 DNA sequence: TGTGCCAGCGGAGGAAGGGAGCTGTTTTTT. The chain links TRBV7-9 to TRBJ2-2, with D tentatively TRBD2 (5 bases). The germline CDR1 and CDR2 sequences are SEHNR and FQNEAQ (reference sequence). CDR3 length: 10 amino acids. Trimming left V 8 bases short and J 9 bases short, with 7 bases between.

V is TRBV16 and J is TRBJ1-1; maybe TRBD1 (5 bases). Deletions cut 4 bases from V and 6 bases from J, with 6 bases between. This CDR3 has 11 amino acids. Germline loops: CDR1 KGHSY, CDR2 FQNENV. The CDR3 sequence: CASSPRAEAFF. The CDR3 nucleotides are TGTGCCAGCAGCCCCAGGGCTGAAGCTTTCTTT.

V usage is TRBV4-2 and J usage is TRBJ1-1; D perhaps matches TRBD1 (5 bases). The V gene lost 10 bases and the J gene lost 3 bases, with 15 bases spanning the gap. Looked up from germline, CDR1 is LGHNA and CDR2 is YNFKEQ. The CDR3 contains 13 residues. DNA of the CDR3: TGTGCCACCAGGGCCCAGGGCTACACTGAAGCTTTCTTT. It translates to CATRAQGYTEAFF.

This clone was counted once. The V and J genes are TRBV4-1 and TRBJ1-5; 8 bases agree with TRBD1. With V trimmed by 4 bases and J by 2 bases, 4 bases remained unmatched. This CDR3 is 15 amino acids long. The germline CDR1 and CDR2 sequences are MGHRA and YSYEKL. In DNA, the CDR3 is TGCGCCAGCAGCCTTGGACAGGGTGGCAATCAGCCCCAGCATTTT. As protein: CASSLGQGGNQPQHF.

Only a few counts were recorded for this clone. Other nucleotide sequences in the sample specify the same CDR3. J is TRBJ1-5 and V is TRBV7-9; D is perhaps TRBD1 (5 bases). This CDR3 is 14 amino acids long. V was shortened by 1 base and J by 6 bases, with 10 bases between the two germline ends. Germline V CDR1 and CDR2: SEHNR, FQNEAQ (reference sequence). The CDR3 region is CASSLGQGGQPQHF. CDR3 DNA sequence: TGTGCCAGCAGCTTAGGGCAGGGTGGTCAGCCCCAGCATTTT.

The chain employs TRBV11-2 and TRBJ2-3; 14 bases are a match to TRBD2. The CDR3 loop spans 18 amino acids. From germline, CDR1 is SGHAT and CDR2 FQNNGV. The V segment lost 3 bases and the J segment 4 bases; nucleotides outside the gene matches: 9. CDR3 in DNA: TGTGCCAGCAGCTTCTCTGGGCGACTAGCGGGGGGGTCAGATACGCAGTATTTT. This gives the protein CASSFSGRLAGGSDTQYF.

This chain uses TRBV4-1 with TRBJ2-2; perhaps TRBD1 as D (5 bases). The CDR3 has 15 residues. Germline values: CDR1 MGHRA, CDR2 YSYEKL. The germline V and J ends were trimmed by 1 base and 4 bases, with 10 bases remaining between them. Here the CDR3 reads CASSQGDSFTGELFF. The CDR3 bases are TGCGCCAGCAGCCAAGGTGACAGTTTCACCGGGGAGCTGTTTTTT.

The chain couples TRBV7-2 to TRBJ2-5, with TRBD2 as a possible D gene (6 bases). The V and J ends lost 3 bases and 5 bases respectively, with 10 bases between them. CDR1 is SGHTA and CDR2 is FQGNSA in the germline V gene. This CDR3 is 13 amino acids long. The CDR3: CASSLGGGETQYF. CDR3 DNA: TGTGCCAGCAGCTTGGGGGGTGGGGAGACCCAGTACTTC.

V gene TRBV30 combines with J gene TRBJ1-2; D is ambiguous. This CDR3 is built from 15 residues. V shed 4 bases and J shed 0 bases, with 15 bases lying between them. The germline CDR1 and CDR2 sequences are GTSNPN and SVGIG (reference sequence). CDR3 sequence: CAWKSLRPPNYGYTF. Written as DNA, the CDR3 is TGTGCCTGGAAGAGTCTGCGCCCGCCTAACTATGGCTACACCTTC.

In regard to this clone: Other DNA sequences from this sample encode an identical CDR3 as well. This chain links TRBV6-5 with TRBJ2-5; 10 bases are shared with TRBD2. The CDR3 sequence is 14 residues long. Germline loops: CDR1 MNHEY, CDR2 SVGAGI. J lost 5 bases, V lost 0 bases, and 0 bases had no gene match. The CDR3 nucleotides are TGTGCCAGCAGTTACTCTAGCGGGGGGGAGACCCAGTACTTC. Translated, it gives CASSYSSGGETQYF.

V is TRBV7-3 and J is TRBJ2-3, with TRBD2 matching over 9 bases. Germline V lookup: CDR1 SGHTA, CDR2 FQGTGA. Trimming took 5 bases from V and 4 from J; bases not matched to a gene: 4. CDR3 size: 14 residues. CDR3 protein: CASSRGGAADTQYF. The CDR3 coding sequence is TGTGCCAGCAGCCGCGGGGGGGCCGCAGATACGCAGTATTTT.

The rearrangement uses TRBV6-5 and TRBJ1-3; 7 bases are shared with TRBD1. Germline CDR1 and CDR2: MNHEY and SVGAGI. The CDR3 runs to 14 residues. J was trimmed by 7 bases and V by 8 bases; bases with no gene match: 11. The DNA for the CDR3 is TGTGCCAGCTCCCCGTTGGCCAGGGGGAACACCATATATTTT. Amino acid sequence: CASSPLARGNTIYF.

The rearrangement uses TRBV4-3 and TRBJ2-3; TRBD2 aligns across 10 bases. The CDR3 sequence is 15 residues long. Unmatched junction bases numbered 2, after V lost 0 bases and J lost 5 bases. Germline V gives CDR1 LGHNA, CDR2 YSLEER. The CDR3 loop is CASSQDLAGEDTQYF. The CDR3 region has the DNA TGCGCCAGCAGCCAAGATCTAGCGGGGGAAGATACGCAGTATTTT.

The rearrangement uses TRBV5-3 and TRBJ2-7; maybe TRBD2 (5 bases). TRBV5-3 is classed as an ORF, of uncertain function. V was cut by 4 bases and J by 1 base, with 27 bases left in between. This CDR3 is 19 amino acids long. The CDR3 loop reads CARSGAAEATARTSYEQYV. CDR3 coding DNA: TGTGCCAGAAGCGGAGCTGCTGAAGCTACTGCGAGGACTTCCTACGAGCAGTACGTC.

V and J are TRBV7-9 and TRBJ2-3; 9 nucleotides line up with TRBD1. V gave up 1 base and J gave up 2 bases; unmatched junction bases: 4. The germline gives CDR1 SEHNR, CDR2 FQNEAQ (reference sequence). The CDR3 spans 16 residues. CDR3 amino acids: CASSLGTGDDTDTQYF. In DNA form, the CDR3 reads TGTGCCAGCAGCTTAGGGACAGGGGACGACACAGATACGCAGTATTTT.

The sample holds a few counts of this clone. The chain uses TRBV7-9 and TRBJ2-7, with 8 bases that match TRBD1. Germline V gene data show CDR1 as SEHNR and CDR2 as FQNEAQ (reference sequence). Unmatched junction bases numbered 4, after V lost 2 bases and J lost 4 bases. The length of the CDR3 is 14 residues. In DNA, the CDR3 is TGTGCCAGCAGCTTAACCGGGACAGGTTACGAGCAGTACGTC. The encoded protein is CASSLTGTGYEQYV.

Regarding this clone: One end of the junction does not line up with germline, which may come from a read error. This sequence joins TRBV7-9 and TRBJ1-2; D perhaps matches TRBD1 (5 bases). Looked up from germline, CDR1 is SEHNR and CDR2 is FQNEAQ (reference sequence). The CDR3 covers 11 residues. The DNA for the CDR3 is TGTACCAGCAGCTTGGGGCCAAGCTACACCTTC. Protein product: CTSSLGPSYTF.

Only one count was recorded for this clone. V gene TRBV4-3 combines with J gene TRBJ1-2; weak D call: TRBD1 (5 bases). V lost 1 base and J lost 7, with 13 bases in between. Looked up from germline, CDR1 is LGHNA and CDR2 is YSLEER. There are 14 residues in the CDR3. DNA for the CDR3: TGCGCCAGCAGCCAAGTGGCGACAACAGGTGGCTACACCTTC. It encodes CASSQVATTGGYTF.

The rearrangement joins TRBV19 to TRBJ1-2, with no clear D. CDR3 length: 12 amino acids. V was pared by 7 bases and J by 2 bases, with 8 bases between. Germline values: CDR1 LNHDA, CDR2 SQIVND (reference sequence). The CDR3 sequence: CASTSENYGYTF. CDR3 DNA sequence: TGTGCCAGTACTTCTGAGAACTATGGCTACACCTTC.

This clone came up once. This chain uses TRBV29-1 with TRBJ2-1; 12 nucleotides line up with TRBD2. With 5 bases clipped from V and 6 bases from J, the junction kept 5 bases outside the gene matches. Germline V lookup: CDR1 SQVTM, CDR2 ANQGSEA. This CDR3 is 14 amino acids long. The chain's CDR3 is CSVRTSGGFNEQFF. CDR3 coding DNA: TGCAGCGTTCGTACTAGCGGGGGGTTCAATGAGCAGTTCTTC.

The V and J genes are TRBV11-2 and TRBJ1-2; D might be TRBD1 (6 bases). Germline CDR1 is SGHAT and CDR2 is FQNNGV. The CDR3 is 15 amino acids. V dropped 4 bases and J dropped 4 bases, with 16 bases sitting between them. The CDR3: CASSSDRPWFYGYTF. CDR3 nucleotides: TGTGCCAGCAGCTCGGACAGACCTTGGTTCTATGGCTACACCTTC.

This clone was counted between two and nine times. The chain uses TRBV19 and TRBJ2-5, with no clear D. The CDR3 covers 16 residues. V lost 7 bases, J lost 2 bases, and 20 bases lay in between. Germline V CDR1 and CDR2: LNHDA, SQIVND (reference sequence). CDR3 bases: TGTGCCAGTAATCCAACCCCCTCTACCCAACAAGAGACCCAGTACTTC. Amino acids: CASNPTPSTQQETQYF. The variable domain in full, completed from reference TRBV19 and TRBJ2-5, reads DGGITQSPKYLFRKEGQNVTLSCEQNLNHDAMYWYRQDPGQGLRLIYYSQIVNDFQKGDIAEGYSVSREKKESFPLTVTSAQKNPTAFYLCASNPTPSTQQETQYFGPGTRLLVL.